The 24 T cell receptor beta chains below were found in one sample sequenced in a study of shared clonotypes between healthy human individuals. Using immunoSEQ multiplex PCR, the repertoire was profiled, and TCRdb retains in-frame clones only, with some absent. The repertoire consists of fewer than 550,000 clones, with approximately 79% occurring once and the leading ten covering roughly an eighth. The specimen was PBMCs. These receptors were collected from a woman in her thirties or forties in good health. Some clones in this sample may be carry-over from other donors' samples.

The genes are TRBV7-3 and TRBJ2-4; TRBD2 aligns across 7 bases. V shed 2 bases and J 8 bases; nucleotides not matched to a gene: 9. Germline values: CDR1 SGHTA, CDR2 FQGTGA. CDR3 length equals 15 residues. The CDR3 DNA sequence: TGTGCCAGCAGCTTAGGTAGAGGGAGGGCGGACATTCAGTACTTC. Encoded protein: CASSLGRGRADIQYF.

The rearrangement links TRBV15 to TRBJ2-7, with D possibly being TRBD1 (8 bases). The V end was cut by 0 bases, the J end by 5 bases, with 17 bases between. From germline, CDR1 is LNHNV and CDR2 YYDKDF (reference sequence). This CDR3 comprises 16 residues. In DNA form, the CDR3 reads TGTGCCACCAGCAGAGACCACAGGGGGGGCATCGACGAGCAGTACTTC. Translating gives CATSRDHRGGIDEQYF.

This clone was counted only a few times. The rearrangement uses TRBV2 and TRBJ1-2; D is perhaps TRBD1 (5 bases). CDR1 is SNHLY and CDR2 is FYNNEI in the germline V gene. There are 10 residues in the CDR3. Trimming took 6 bases from V and 13 from J, leaving 12 bases between them. The CDR3 region is CASRNPGITF. For the CDR3, the DNA is TGTGCCAGCAGAAACCCAGGGATCACCTTC.

The J gene is TRBJ1-4, the V gene TRBV15; D is perhaps TRBD1 (5 bases). The CDR3 contains 15 residues. CDR1 and CDR2 (germline): LNHNV, YYDKDF (reference sequence). V lost 3 bases and J 8 bases, leaving 16 bases between the germline ends. In nucleotides, the CDR3 is TGTGCCACCAGCAGCTACAGGCCTGCCGAAGAAAAACTGTTTTTT. It encodes CATSSYRPAEEKLFF.

The rearrangement uses TRBV11-3 and TRBJ2-2, with D perhaps being TRBD1 or TRBD2 (5 bases each). The CDR3 loop spans 14 amino acids. Germline assignment: CDR1 SGHNT and CDR2 YENEEA. V lost 1 base and J lost 5, with 8 bases in between. The CDR3 region is CASSLVGGTGELFF. The CDR3 DNA follows: TGTGCCAGCAGCTTAGTTGGGGGAACCGGGGAGCTGTTTTTT.

The chain combines TRBV28 with TRBJ2-7; TRBD2 might be the D (5 bases). The CDR3 loop spans 14 amino acids. From germline, CDR1 is MDHEN and CDR2 SYDVKM. Trimming removed 7 bases from V and 4 bases from J, with 17 bases in between. CDR3 sequence reads: CASNSILSGYEQYF. CDR3 coding DNA: TGTGCCAGCAACTCGATTTTGTCGGGGTACGAGCAGTACTTC.

V and J are TRBV30 and TRBJ2-7, with D perhaps TRBD1 or TRBD2 (5 bases each). From germline, CDR1 is GTSNPN and CDR2 SVGIG (reference sequence). The CDR3 runs to 15 residues. The germline V and J ends were trimmed by 2 bases and 0 bases, with 14 bases remaining between them. CDR3 loop: CAWSYGTAVSYEQYF. The CDR3 region has the DNA TGTGCCTGGAGTTACGGGACGGCAGTCTCCTACGAGCAGTACTTC.

This chain links TRBV15 with TRBJ2-7, with D unresolved. The CDR3 extends over 13 amino acids. V was clipped by 0 bases and J by 7 bases, with 10 bases between them. CDR1 is LNHNV, CDR2 YYDKDF, per germline (reference sequence). This chain's CDR3 is CATSREAAGEQYF. CDR3 nucleotides: TGTGCCACCAGCAGAGAGGCTGCCGGGGAGCAGTACTTC.

This clone was counted a single time. The genes are TRBV4-3 and TRBJ2-2; TRBD2 is a possible D gene (6 bases). The length of the CDR3 is 17 residues. Germline V gene data show CDR1 as LGHNA and CDR2 as YSLEER. V was trimmed by 0 bases and J by 6 bases, leaving 17 bases between them. CDR3 region: CASSQEWTPIAAGELFF. Written as DNA, the CDR3 is TGCGCCAGCAGCCAAGAATGGACTCCGATAGCGGCCGGGGAGCTGTTTTTT.

The rearrangement uses TRBV7-2 and TRBJ1-2; the D gene is possibly TRBD1 (5 bases). V was shortened by 2 bases and J by 2 bases, with 15 bases between the two germline ends. This CDR3 is built from 16 residues. The germline gives CDR1 SGHTA, CDR2 FQGNSA. The CDR3 loop is CASSLTQGLVNYGYTF. Written as DNA, the CDR3 is TGTGCCAGCAGCTTAACTCAGGGCCTCGTCAACTATGGCTACACCTTC.

The chain combines TRBV27 with TRBJ2-1, with unresolved D. CDR1 and CDR2 from the germline V gene are MNHEY and SMNVEV (reference sequence). V was trimmed by 6 bases and J by 6 bases, leaving 15 bases between them. The CDR3 sequence is 14 residues long. CDR3 residues: CASRPLGVVNEQFF. CDR3 nucleotide sequence: TGTGCCAGCAGACCCCTTGGGGTGGTCAATGAGCAGTTCTTC.

This clone was detected only once. The rearrangement links TRBV10-3 to TRBJ1-5; D is unresolved. Trimming removed 0 bases from V and 7 bases from J, with 7 bases in between. CDR3 length: 13 amino acids. CDR1 ENHRY and CDR2 SYGVKD come from the germline V gene. The CDR3 DNA sequence: TGTGCCATCAGTGAGTCCGCCCGCCAGCCCCAGCATTTT. Its protein is CAISESARQPQHF.

This chain joins TRBV7-2 and TRBJ2-5; TRBD1 agrees at 7 bases. J lost 4 bases, V lost 1 base, and 6 bases had no gene match. This CDR3 has 15 residues. The V gene's germline CDR1 is SGHTA and CDR2 FQGNSA. The CDR3 loop reads CASSLEAPGGETQYF. The CDR3 region has the DNA TGTGCCAGCAGCTTAGAAGCGCCAGGGGGAGAGACCCAGTACTTC.

Comment on this clone: The same CDR3 also results from other DNA sequences found in this sample. The chain recombines TRBV28 with TRBJ2-7; D uncertain. CDR3 length: 12 residues. Germline V CDR1 and CDR2: MDHEN, SYDVKM. Trimming shortened V by 6 bases and J by 2 bases, and 8 bases separated the two germline ends. The chain's CDR3 is CASSLLAYEQYF. The CDR3 DNA reads as TGTGCCAGCAGCCTTCTTGCCTACGAGCAGTACTTC.

This clone was seen a few times. This chain's CDR3 is CASSESRVPGNTIYF. For the CDR3, the DNA is TGTGCCAGCAGTGAATCCAGGGTCCCTGGAAACACCATATATTTT. The chain combines TRBV25-1 with TRBJ1-3; possible D gene TRBD1, 5 bases. The V end was cut by 1 base, the J end by 2 bases, with 9 bases between. This CDR3 comprises 15 residues. Germline V lookup: CDR1 MGHDK, CDR2 SYGVNS.

This clone was counted only a few times. This chain joins TRBV7-2 and TRBJ2-2; 14 bases fit TRBD2. Trimming cost V 5 bases and J 5 bases; bases outside gene matches: 4. The CDR3 sequence is 16 residues long. Germline loops: CDR1 SGHTA, CDR2 FQGNSA. This CDR3 reads CASSPRTSGRTGELFF. The CDR3 region has the DNA TGTGCCAGCAGCCCGCGGACTAGCGGGAGGACCGGGGAGCTGTTTTTT.

This clone was observed once. This sequence joins TRBV9 and TRBJ2-7; D is uncertain. This CDR3 is built from 14 residues. Germline V gene sequence: CDR1 SGDLS, CDR2 YYNGEE. The germline V and J ends were trimmed by 0 bases and 0 bases, with 7 bases remaining between them. This CDR3 is CASSVAVDSYEQYF. CDR3 coding DNA: TGTGCCAGCAGCGTAGCAGTCGACTCCTACGAGCAGTACTTC.

V is TRBV18 and J is TRBJ2-7; 7 bases are shared with TRBD1. Germline V gives CDR1 KGHSH, CDR2 LQKENI. The CDR3 covers 12 residues. After removal of 4 bases from V and 6 bases from J, the junction contained 3 bases not matched to a gene. CDR3 in amino acids: CASSLTGLEQYF. As DNA, the CDR3 is TGTGCCAGCTCACTGACAGGGCTCGAGCAGTACTTC.

V usage is TRBV12-5 and J usage is TRBJ2-1, with 7 bases that match TRBD2. The CDR3 totals 13 residues. CDR1 is LGHNT and CDR2 is FRNRAP in the germline V gene. V lost 6 bases to trimming and J lost 4 bases; unmatched junction nucleotides: 3. This CDR3 reads CASGWGLYNEQFF. CDR3 nucleotide sequence: TGTGCTAGTGGGTGGGGACTATACAATGAGCAGTTCTTC.

The gene calls are TRBV11-2 and TRBJ2-5; D could derive from TRBD1 or TRBD2 (6 bases each). This CDR3 region has 14 residues. CDR1 is SGHAT, CDR2 FQNNGV, per germline. V gave up 4 bases and J gave up 4 bases, with 13 bases separating them. The DNA for the CDR3 is TGTGCCAGCAGCTCCCGACAGGAGGGAGAGACCCAGTACTTC. It translates to CASSSRQEGETQYF.

This clone was counted a few times. V is TRBV7-2 and J is TRBJ2-7; 7 nucleotides match TRBD2. This CDR3 region has 14 residues. The germline V gene encodes CDR1 SGHTA and CDR2 FQGNSA. V dropped 2 bases and J dropped 2; count of bases not matched to a gene: 3. The DNA for the CDR3 is TGTGCCAGCAGCTTAAGAGGGACTACCTACGAGCAGTACTTC. It translates to CASSLRGTTYEQYF.

The rearrangement links TRBV29-1 to TRBJ2-7; D is possibly TRBD2 (5 bases). Trimming left V 5 bases short and J 6 bases short, with 8 bases between. Germline V gives CDR1 SQVTM, CDR2 ANQGSEA. The CDR3 loop spans 10 amino acids. CDR3 bases: TGCAGCGTTCTCGGGATCGAGCAGTACTTC. Residues: CSVLGIEQYF.

The chain combines TRBV6-6 with TRBJ2-7; D not certain. V gave up 0 bases and J gave up 6 bases, with 12 bases separating them. There are 14 residues in the CDR3. Germline V gives CDR1 MNHNY, CDR2 SVGAGI (reference sequence). CDR3 loop: CASSYSIARFEQYF. CDR3 nucleotide sequence: TGTGCCAGCAGTTACTCTATCGCTAGGTTCGAGCAGTACTTC.

Concerning this clone: Other DNA variants within this sample encode the same CDR3. CDR3 amino acids: CASSVAGQQETQYF. CDR3 nucleotides: TGTGCCAGCAGCGTAGCGGGACAGCAAGAGACCCAGTACTTC. The chain links TRBV9 to TRBJ2-5, with 7 bases identical to TRBD1. Germline CDR1 SGDLS, CDR2 YYNGEE. Trimming removed 0 bases from V and 2 bases from J; junction bases left unmatched: 1. The CDR3 length is 14 residues.